These T cell receptor beta chains were read from a single sample in a study of T cell changes during pregnancy in multiple sclerosis. Some clones are missing from TCRdb's copy, which holds only in-frame ones; the method was immunoSEQ multiplex PCR. The sample yields around 62,000 clones, roughly 93% seen once. The sequenced sample was CD8+ T cells from peripheral blood mononuclear cells, obtained in the second trimester of pregnancy. The receptors derive from a female donor with multiple sclerosis, enrolled in a pregnancy study. The CDR3 runs from the conserved cysteine through the conserved F or W. The D gene is left open where the match is weak. Size tells how often a clone was seen (once, few, many) or the class of an expanded clone, and some rows leave it out.

D gene	clone size	V gene	J gene	CDR3 protein	CDR3 DNA
NA	NA	TRBV7-9	TRBJ2-3	CASSSYGGRPPATQYF	TGTGCCAGCAGCTCCTATGGGGGGAGGCCCCCAGCTACGCAGTATTTT
NA	NA	TRBV28	TRBJ2-7	CASSAPSSHQALLDEQYF	TGTGCCAGCAGTGCACCCTCGTCCCATCAGGCGCTCCTGGACGAGCAGTACTTC
TRBD2	once	TRBV5-4	TRBJ2-7	CASSFGTSSYEQYF	TGTGCCAGCAGCTTCGGGACTAGCTCCTACGAGCAGTACTTC
NA	few	TRBV4-2	TRBJ1-1	CASSQTSLLMNTEAFF	TGTGCCAGCAGCCAAACTTCCTTACTGATGAACACTGAAGCTTTCTTT
NA	NA	TRBV19	TRBJ2-7	CASSIVGSDEQYF	TGTGCCAGTAGTATAGTAGGGAGCGACGAGCAGTACTTC
TRBD1	NA	TRBV19	TRBJ1-5	CASKDRGSNQPQHF	TGTGCCAGTAAAGACAGGGGCAGCAATCAGCCCCAGCATTTT
TRBD2	NA	TRBV4-1	TRBJ2-1	CASSPTLAGGSYNEQFF	TGCGCCAGCAGCCCCACCCTGGCGGGAGGATCCTACAATGAGCAGTTCTTC
TRBD2	NA	TRBV27	TRBJ2-7	CASSSGGAYEQYF	TGTGCCAGCAGTTCGGGGGGGGCCTACGAGCAGTACTTC
NA	NA	TRBV5-4	TRBJ1-6	CASSLEGAELYF	TGTGCCAGCAGCTTGGAAGGGGCCGAGCTTTACTTT
NA	NA	TRBV4-3	TRBJ1-6	CASSQDSSSGSPLHF	TGCGCCAGCAGCCAGGATTCATCCTCGGGTTCACCCCTCCACTTT
NA	NA	TRBV27	TRBJ1-3	CASSLSAGSGNTIYF	TGTGCCAGCAGTTTATCCGCAGGATCGGGAAACACCATATATTTT
NA	NA	TRBV30	TRBJ2-1	CAWSGLQGTYNEQFF	TGTGCCTGGAGTGGGCTACAGGGAACCTACAATGAGCAGTTCTTC
NA	NA	TRBV7-8	TRBJ2-7	CASSLVGLTAEQYF	TGTGCCAGCAGCTTAGTAGGATTGACAGCCGAGCAGTACTTC
NA	NA	TRBV4-1	TRBJ2-3	CASSQAPTATDTQYF	TGCGCCAGCAGCCAAGCCCCGACAGCGACAGATACGCAGTATTTT
NA	NA	TRBV7-9	TRBJ1-1	CASSLADSNTEAFF	TGTGCCAGCAGCTTAGCCGACAGTAACACTGAAGCTTTCTTT
NA	NA	TRBV29-1	TRBJ2-3	CSVVIGDGTYSTQYF	TGCAGCGTTGTGATAGGGGACGGGACTTATTCTACGCAGTATTTT
TRBD1	NA	TRBV6-5	TRBJ2-1	CASSQGQGYNEQFF	TGTGCCAGCAGTCAAGGACAGGGCTACAATGAGCAGTTCTTC
NA	NA	TRBV30	TRBJ1-5	CAWSRGGSNQPQHF	TGTGCCTGGAGCCGGGGAGGGAGCAATCAGCCCCAGCATTTT
NA	NA	TRBV27	TRBJ1-2	CASSLRGGGYTF	TGTGCCAGCAGTTTAAGGGGGGGTGGCTACACCTTC
TRBD2	NA	TRBV9	TRBJ2-7	CASSASGRPEEQYF	TGTGCCAGCAGCGCTAGCGGGAGGCCCGAAGAGCAGTACTTC
NA	NA	TRBV12-2	TRBJ2-7	CASRLSPGAPYEQYF	TGTGCAAGTCGCTTATCTCCAGGGGCCCCGTACGAGCAGTACTTC
TRBD1	few	TRBV6-1	TRBJ2-5	CASSEGADMETQYF	TGTGCCAGCTCTGAGGGGGCGGATATGGAGACCCAGTACTTC
TRBD1	NA	TRBV14	TRBJ1-5	CARDREGQPQHF	TGTGCCAGAGACAGGGAAGGTCAGCCCCAGCATTTT
TRBD2	NA	TRBV5-4	TRBJ2-3	CASSLALAGADTQYF	TGTGCCAGCAGCTTGGCACTAGCGGGGGCAGATACGCAGTATTTT
TRBD2	NA	TRBV4-2	TRBJ2-7	CASSQGLTSGGPSYEQYF	TGTGCCAGCAGCCAAGGGTTGACTAGCGGGGGGCCCTCCTACGAGCAGTACTTC
TRBD1	NA	TRBV7-2	TRBJ1-5	CASSPRLGQGSNQPQHF	TGTGCCAGCAGCCCTAGGCTGGGACAGGGCTCCAATCAGCCCCAGCATTTT
TRBD1	NA	TRBV7-8	TRBJ1-2	CASSPGTAGYTF	TGTGCCAGCAGCCCCGGGACAGCTGGCTACACCTTC
NA	NA	TRBV5-4	TRBJ2-3	CASSLPGDTQYF	TGTGCCAGCAGCTTGCCGGGAGATACGCAGTATTTT
NA	NA	TRBV15	TRBJ2-2	CATSGGRTGELFF	TGTGCCACCAGTGGGGGCAGGACCGGGGAGCTGTTTTTT
NA	NA	TRBV6-1	TRBJ2-1	CASSAATPYNEQFF	TGTGCCAGCAGTGCCGCGACACCTTACAATGAGCAGTTCTTC
NA	once	TRBV27	TRBJ1-1	CASSLSYYTALNTEAFF	TGTGCCAGCAGTTTATCGTACTATACCGCTTTGAACACTGAAGCTTTCTTT
TRBD1	NA	TRBV4-3	TRBJ1-2	CASSPRTGDMNYGYTF	TGCGCCAGCAGCCCACGGACAGGGGATATGAACTATGGCTACACCTTC
TRBD1	NA	TRBV5-1	TRBJ2-1	CASCEGTGGYNEQFF	TGCGCCAGCTGCGAAGGGACAGGGGGCTACAATGAGCAGTTCTTC
NA	NA	TRBV5-1	TRBJ2-1	CASRYMDNEQFF	TGCGCCAGCAGATACATGGACAATGAGCAGTTCTTC
NA	NA	TRBV5-1	TRBJ2-1	CASGLWGPAESSYNEQFF	TGCGCCAGCGGCCTATGGGGGCCAGCTGAGAGCTCCTACAATGAGCAGTTCTTC